These 19 T cell receptor beta chains were sequenced from one sample in a study of PD-1 blockade in classical Hodgkin lymphoma. Regarding time point: cycle 4 day 1 (C4D1), after less than 7 weeks of nivolumab. Autologous stem cell transplantation was followed by relapse in every patient, and brentuximab vedotin exposure varied. Data came from immunoSEQ multiplex PCR; TCRdb stores just in-frame clones and leaves some out. The sample records just under 40,000 clones, about 80% being singletons. The sequenced sample was peripheral blood mononuclear cells (PBMCs), obtained before the fourth cycle of nivolumab. Receptors originate from a human donor with classical Hodgkin lymphoma.

The chain couples TRBV6-5 to TRBJ2-3, with a possible D match to TRBD2 (6 bases). CDR3 length equals 15 residues. Germline CDR1 and CDR2: MNHEY and SVGAGI. V shed 8 bases and J shed 3 bases, with 18 bases lying between them. This CDR3 reads CASGGAGSFTDTQYF. The CDR3 region has the DNA TGTGCCAGCGGTGGGGCGGGGTCTTTTACAGATACGCAGTATTTT.

J is TRBJ1-2 and V is TRBV5-1; D remains unclear. Germline CDR1 and CDR2: SGHRS and YFSETQ. The V gene lost 0 bases and the J gene lost 4 bases, with 13 bases spanning the gap. This CDR3 spans 15 amino acids. The CDR3 spells CASSLDQKLSYGYTF. DNA for the CDR3: TGCGCCAGCAGCTTGGATCAGAAACTTTCCTATGGCTACACCTTC.

The rearrangement links TRBV5-6 to TRBJ1-1; 7 bases fit TRBD1. Germline V gives CDR1 SGHDT, CDR2 YYEEEE. The CDR3 is made up of 16 amino acids. With V trimmed by 1 base and J by 3 bases, 9 bases remained unmatched. CDR3 region: CASSLRGGQADTEAFF. The DNA of the CDR3 is TGTGCCAGCAGCTTGCGAGGGGGCCAGGCGGACACTGAAGCTTTCTTT.

The gene calls are TRBV4-1 and TRBJ2-7; 7 nucleotides line up with TRBD1. The germline V gene encodes CDR1 MGHRA and CDR2 YSYEKL. The CDR3 consists of 15 residues. Trimming took 3 bases from V and 5 from J; bases not matched to a gene: 10. The CDR3 reads CASSQTQTGKNEQYF. As DNA, the CDR3 is TGCGCCAGCAGCCAGACCCAGACAGGGAAAAACGAGCAGTACTTC.

V gene TRBV5-4 combines with J gene TRBJ2-7; D not resolved. The CDR3 sequence is 12 residues long. V dropped 4 bases and J dropped 3 bases, with 8 bases sitting between them. Germline CDR1 SGHNT, CDR2 YYREEE (reference sequence). This CDR3 is CASSVDLYEQYF. Written as DNA, the CDR3 is TGTGCCAGCAGCGTGGACCTCTACGAGCAGTACTTC.

The V and J genes are TRBV5-1 and TRBJ2-2; D may be TRBD1 (6 bases). The CDR3 has 14 amino acids. The germline CDR1 and CDR2 sequences are SGHRS and YFSETQ. The ends were cut back, 4 bases at V and 6 bases at J, with 13 bases in the middle. CDR3 in amino acids: CASSIATGSGELFF. DNA of the CDR3: TGCGCCAGCAGCATAGCAACAGGGTCCGGGGAGCTGTTTTTT. Drawing the rest from reference TRBV5-1 and TRBJ2-2, the complete variable domain is KAGVTQTPRYLIKTRGQQVTLSCSPISGHRSVSWYQQTPGQGLQFLFEYFSETQRNKGNFPGRFSGRQFSNSRSEMNVSTLELGDSALYLCASSIATGSGELFFGEGSRLTVL.

There are a few counts of this clone. Other DNA variants within this sample encode the same CDR3. The chain carries TRBV19 and TRBJ1-1; possibly TRBD1 for D (5 bases). The CDR3 has 13 residues. Trimming took 3 bases from V and 4 from J, leaving 9 bases between them. From germline, CDR1 is LNHDA and CDR2 SQIVND (reference sequence). This CDR3 reads CASSILGGTEAFF. The CDR3 DNA follows: TGTGCCAGTAGTATTTTGGGGGGCACTGAAGCTTTCTTT.

On this clone: This same CDR3 is encoded by further DNA sequences in the sample. This chain joins TRBV2 and TRBJ2-2; D perhaps matches TRBD2 (5 bases). Germline V gene lookup returns CDR1 SNHLY and CDR2 FYNNEI. The V gene lost 7 bases and the J gene lost 0 bases, with 15 bases spanning the gap. The CDR3 is 16 residues long. This CDR3 reads CASTQWRSPNTGELFF. CDR3 bases: TGTGCCAGCACCCAATGGAGGTCACCGAACACCGGGGAGCTGTTTTTT. Full variable domain (remainder filled in from reference TRBV2 and TRBJ2-2): EPEVTQTPSHQVTQMGQEVILRCVPISNHLYFYWYRQILGQKVEFLVSFYNNEISEKSEIFDDQFSVERPDGSNFTLKIRSTKLEDSAMYFCASTQWRSPNTGELFFGEGSRLTVL.

The rearrangement links TRBV20-1 to TRBJ1-2, with D unresolved. The CDR3 loop spans 10 amino acids. CDR1 and CDR2 from the germline V gene are DFQATT and SNEGSKA (reference sequence). CDR3 sequence reads: CTPGRYGYTF. DNA for the CDR3: TGCACCCCCGGACGCTATGGCTACACCTTC.

This chain links TRBV29-1 with TRBJ2-5; D ambiguous. Trimming took 5 bases from V and 4 from J, leaving 17 bases between them. Germline assignment: CDR1 SQVTM and CDR2 ANQGSEA. This CDR3 contains 14 residues. As DNA, the CDR3 is TGCAGCGTTACGAGGCTAGGAGTTGGAGAGACCCAGTACTTC. Its protein product is CSVTRLGVGETQYF.

This chain connects TRBV5-1 to TRBJ1-5; the D is unclear. Germline V lookup: CDR1 SGHRS, CDR2 YFSETQ. There are 15 residues in the CDR3. V was pared by 4 bases and J by 0 bases, with 11 bases between. This CDR3 is CASSRAVYSNQPQHF. Here the CDR3 DNA reads TGCGCCAGCAGCCGGGCAGTTTATAGCAATCAGCCCCAGCATTTT.

This chain links TRBV5-1 with TRBJ1-6, with 9 bases identical to TRBD1. V was clipped by 4 bases and J by 0 bases; unmatched bases: 2. The germline gives CDR1 SGHRS, CDR2 YFSETQ. The CDR3 runs to 16 residues. In DNA form, the CDR3 reads TGCGCCAGCAGCCCGGGACAGGGCTCCTATAATTCACCCCTCCACTTT. Translation gives CASSPGQGSYNSPLHF.

The genes are TRBV5-1 and TRBJ1-4; D perhaps matches TRBD1 (5 bases). The V and J ends lost 0 bases and 0 bases respectively, with 9 bases between them. CDR1 and CDR2 from the germline V gene are SGHRS and YFSETQ. CDR3 length: 16 amino acids. CDR3 protein: CASSLAGDPTNEKLFF. CDR3 nucleotide sequence: TGCGCCAGCAGCTTGGCGGGGGATCCAACTAATGAAAAACTGTTTTTT.

This clone counts as medium-sized. The chain uses TRBV2 and TRBJ2-7; a weak D match, TRBD2 (5 bases). This CDR3 has 13 amino acids. V was cut by 6 bases and J by 2 bases, with 11 bases left in between. Looked up from germline, CDR1 is SNHLY and CDR2 is FYNNEI. The CDR3 coding sequence is TGTGCCAGCAGGATGCGGGTCCCCTACGAGCAGTACTTC. Translation: CASRMRVPYEQYF.

CDR3 DNA sequence: TGTGCCAGTAGTCTCCCTCCCGCGAACGAGCAGTACTTC. This gives the protein CASSLPPANEQYF. The rearrangement uses TRBV19 and TRBJ2-7; D ambiguous. V was cut by 5 bases and J by 5 bases, with 13 bases left in between. The CDR3 runs 13 residues. Per germline, CDR1 LNHDA and CDR2 SQIVND (reference sequence).

The gene calls are TRBV29-1 and TRBJ2-7; TRBD2 agrees at 8 bases. Germline CDR1 is SQVTM and CDR2 is ANQGSEA. The CDR3 is 16 amino acids. The V segment lost 6 bases and the J segment 3 bases; nucleotides outside the gene matches: 16. CDR3 sequence reads: CSVGVAGGPSDYEQYF. For the CDR3, the DNA is TGCAGCGTGGGGGTTGCGGGGGGACCATCGGACTACGAGCAGTACTTC.

Concerning this clone: This sample includes further DNA sequences coding for the same CDR3. This rearrangement joins TRBV5-1 to TRBJ2-7; unclear D gene. This CDR3 has 11 residues. The germline gives CDR1 SGHRS, CDR2 YFSETQ. The V end lost 0 bases, the J end lost 3 bases, and 1 base lay between the germline ends. The CDR3 DNA reads TGCGCCAGCAGCTTGGGCTACGAGCAGTACTTC. Translating it yields CASSLGYEQYF.

The V call is TRBV7-9, the J call TRBJ1-1; 7 nucleotides line up with TRBD1. Germline V gene lookup returns CDR1 SEHNR and CDR2 FQNEAQ (reference sequence). CDR3 length equals 13 residues. V gave up 7 bases and J gave up 10 bases; unmatched junction bases: 12. CDR3 sequence reads: CASTSSGRTGAFF. The CDR3 nucleotides read TGTGCCAGCACCTCGAGCGGTAGGACAGGAGCTTTCTTT.

This sequence joins TRBV19 and TRBJ2-3; 12 nucleotides match TRBD2. This CDR3 comprises 15 residues. Germline CDR1 reads LNHDA; CDR2 reads SQIVND (reference sequence). V dropped 3 bases and J dropped 6; count of bases not matched to a gene: 4. For the CDR3, the DNA is TGTGCCAGTAGTATGGGTCTAGCGGGGGGGGATACGCAGTATTTT. It encodes CASSMGLAGGDTQYF.